This T cell receptor (beta chain) stems from a study of T-cell reconstitution after alpha-beta-depleted transplantation in children. During its preparation, the TCRbeta library received unique molecular identifiers. TCRdb recomputed calls from the PCR reads with MiXCR, one row per CDR3 protein. The sample carries about 400,000 distinct CDR3 sequences, about 20% recorded once. This clonotype was seen ten or more times. This specimen was PBMCs from the stem cell graft donor, taken from the stem cell graft. The sequence derives from a human donor who donated a stem cell graft to a child with acute myeloid leukemia.

CDR3 DNA: TGCAGTGCTGACCTAAGGACTAGCGGGAGGTGGGAGCAGTACTTC. Its translation is CSADLRTSGRWEQYF. The rearrangement uses TRBV20-1 and TRBJ2-7, with 14 nucleotides matching TRBD2. The germline V gene encodes CDR1 DFQATT and CDR2 SNEGSKA (reference sequence). The J segment lost 7 bases and the V segment lost 5 bases, leaving 10 bases of the junction unmatched. The CDR3 length is 15 residues.